One sample yielded the 30 T cell receptor beta chains listed below, sequenced in a study of radiation and T cells in renal cell carcinoma. Time point meaning: blood 2 weeks post-SBRT. Regarding treatment: 15 Gy SBRT to primary tumor, nephrectomy 4 weeks later. Assay used: immunoSEQ multiplex PCR; TCRdb lists only in-frame clones, some missing. Of tens of thousands of clones in the sample, 81% were seen once. The sample was blood, taken from a patient whose treatment included radiotherapy and nephrectomy. All receptors come from a man aged 55 to 70 with renal cell carcinoma.

CDR3 coding DNA: TGTGCCAGCAGTGAACCTCGAGGGGGGAGCTCCTATAATTCACCCCTCCACTTT. Translation: CASSEPRGGSSYNSPLHF. V usage is TRBV25-1 and J usage is TRBJ1-6; D is perhaps TRBD1 (6 bases). The CDR3 length is 18 residues. Germline CDR1 and CDR2: MGHDK and SYGVNS. Trimming took off 2 bases at V and 0 bases at J, with 14 bases between the two ends.

This sequence joins TRBV5-5 and TRBJ2-5; no firm D call. The assigned J gene may be wrong: the sequence end matches TRBJ2-7 better. CDR1 is SGHKS, CDR2 YYEKEE, per germline (reference sequence). The CDR3 contains 14 residues. This chain's CDR3 is CASSARLTNYEQYF. CDR3 in DNA: TGTGCCAGCAGCGCCCGACTTACCAACTACGAGCAGTACTTC.

This sequence joins TRBV2 and TRBJ1-5; D may be TRBD1 (5 bases). Trimming cost V 7 bases and J 2 bases, with 18 bases left between them. The germline gives CDR1 SNHLY, CDR2 FYNNEI. The length of the CDR3 is 16 residues. The CDR3 here is CASNKLGLGGNQPQHF. Here the CDR3 DNA reads TGTGCCAGCAATAAGCTAGGCTTAGGGGGCAATCAGCCCCAGCATTTT.

The rearrangement joins TRBV27 to TRBJ2-3; D is ambiguous. With 7 bases removed from V and 2 bases from J, the gap between germline ends came to 4 bases. Germline V gene sequence: CDR1 MNHEY, CDR2 SMNVEV (reference sequence). The length of the CDR3 is 11 residues. CDR3 in amino acids: CASTSTDTQYF. CDR3 DNA sequence: TGTGCCAGCACCTCCACAGATACGCAGTATTTT.

The rearrangement links TRBV7-6 to TRBJ2-1, with 7 nucleotides matching TRBD2. V lost 1 base to trimming and J lost 10 bases; unmatched junction nucleotides: 13. Per germline, CDR1 SGHVS and CDR2 FNYEAQ. The CDR3 is made up of 16 amino acids. The CDR3 DNA reads TGTGCCAGCAGCTTAGGGGGGGGACGACGGATGGAGGAGCAGTTCTTC. Its translation: CASSLGGGRRMEEQFF.

The chain combines TRBV19 with TRBJ2-3, with D perhaps TRBD1 (6 bases). With 5 bases removed from V and 3 bases from J, the gap between germline ends came to 24 bases. The CDR3 has 18 residues. The germline V gene has CDR1 LNHDA and CDR2 SQIVND (reference sequence). CDR3 residues: CASSPGASGGLWTDTQYF. CDR3 nucleotide sequence: TGTGCCAGTAGTCCAGGGGCGTCGGGCGGTTTATGGACAGATACGCAGTATTTT.

V gene TRBV5-1 combines with J gene TRBJ2-1, with 11 bases matching TRBD2. Looked up from germline, CDR1 is SGHRS and CDR2 is YFSETQ. The CDR3 has 16 amino acids. With V trimmed by 1 base and J by 7 bases, 7 bases remained unmatched. CDR3 loop: CASSLTSGRFGNEQFF. As DNA, the CDR3 is TGCGCCAGCAGCTTGACTAGCGGGAGATTTGGAAATGAGCAGTTCTTC.

The chain combines TRBV6-1 with TRBJ2-3, with D unclear. The CDR3 length is 15 residues. Trimming stripped 4 bases from V and 0 bases from J, with 11 bases between. Per the germline V gene, CDR1 is MNHNS and CDR2 is SASEGT. The chain's CDR3 is CASSASQTSTDTQYF. The DNA of the CDR3 is TGTGCCAGCAGTGCCTCCCAGACTAGCACAGATACGCAGTATTTT.

The chain combines TRBV7-2 with TRBJ2-1; D may match TRBD1 or TRBD2 (5 bases each). CDR1 is SGHTA and CDR2 is FQGNSA in the germline V gene. This CDR3 spans 15 amino acids. V gave up 3 bases and J gave up 1 base, with 10 bases separating them. The CDR3 protein is CASSFPGGSYNEQFF. For the CDR3, the DNA is TGTGCCAGCAGCTTCCCTGGGGGATCCTACAATGAGCAGTTCTTC.

The chain joins TRBV27 to TRBJ1-1, with 7 bases lining up with TRBD1. This CDR3 spans 13 amino acids. V was clipped by 5 bases and J by 8 bases; unmatched bases: 8. Germline CDR1 is MNHEY and CDR2 is SMNVEV (reference sequence). The CDR3 protein is CASSGYRGGEAFF. In DNA form, the CDR3 reads TGTGCCAGCAGTGGATACAGGGGAGGGGAAGCTTTCTTT.

CDR3: CASSPGGTQFF. CDR3 DNA: TGTGCCAGTAGTCCTGGGGGGACACAGTTCTTC. The V and J genes are TRBV19 and TRBJ2-1, with D possibly called TRBD1 or TRBD2 (6 bases each). Germline V gives CDR1 LNHDA, CDR2 SQIVND (reference sequence). This CDR3 is built from 11 residues. Trimming pared 5 bases from V and 13 bases from J, leaving 12 bases between.

The chain links TRBV7-3 to TRBJ2-3; 14 bases are shared with TRBD2. From germline, CDR1 is SGHTA and CDR2 FQGTGA. Losses at the gene ends were 2 bases for V and 5 bases for J; bases not matched to a gene: 6. The CDR3 contains 17 residues. DNA of the CDR3: TGTGCCAGCAGCTTAGGTGGACTAGCGGGGGGAGGAGATACGCAGTATTTT. It yields the protein CASSLGGLAGGGDTQYF.

This chain uses TRBV30 with TRBJ2-1; the match to TRBD1 covers 7 bases. The V gene end was trimmed by 7 bases and the J gene end by 4 bases; junction bases not matched to a gene: 4. Germline CDR1 is GTSNPN and CDR2 is SVGIG (reference sequence). This CDR3 region has 12 residues. For the CDR3, the DNA is TGTGCCTCGGACAGGCTTTACAATGAGCAGTTCTTC. Protein: CASDRLYNEQFF.

J is TRBJ2-3 and V is TRBV10-3, with TRBD2 identical over 7 bases. The V and J ends lost 1 base and 0 bases, in that order; junction bases with no gene match: 1. The CDR3 sequence is 15 residues long. Germline V gives CDR1 ENHRY, CDR2 SYGVKD. The CDR3 DNA reads TGTGCCATCAGTGAGTTTAGCGGGAGCACAGATACGCAGTATTTT. Translating it yields CAISEFSGSTDTQYF.

This chain joins TRBV2 and TRBJ2-3; perhaps D is TRBD1 or TRBD2 (5 bases each). Per germline, CDR1 SNHLY and CDR2 FYNNEI. The CDR3 has 14 residues. V was pared by 10 bases and J by 2 bases, with 16 bases between. Here the CDR3 DNA reads TGTGCCACCGAGCATAGGGACCTCACAGATACGCAGTATTTT. Protein sequence: CATEHRDLTDTQYF.

The V and J genes are TRBV9 and TRBJ2-7; either TRBD1 or TRBD2 may supply D (5 bases each). Germline V CDR1 and CDR2: SGDLS, YYNGEE. The CDR3 has 14 amino acids. Trimming took off 2 bases at V and 4 bases at J, with 13 bases between the two ends. The CDR3 loop reads CASSVGDEPYEQYF. The CDR3 DNA reads TGTGCCAGCAGCGTCGGGGACGAACCATACGAGCAGTACTTC. Variable domain in full (rest from reference TRBV9 and TRBJ2-7): DSGVTQTPKHLITATGQRVTLRCSPRSGDLSVYWYQQSLDQGLQFLIQYYNGEERAKGNILERFSAQQFPDLHSELNLSSLELGDSALYFCASSVGDEPYEQYFGPGTRLTVT.

Here the CDR3 DNA reads TGTGCCAGCAGCAGAGGGGTCGAGCAGTACTTC. This codes for CASSRGVEQYF. The chain carries TRBV7-2 and TRBJ2-7; D could derive from TRBD1 or TRBD2 (5 bases each). Trimming shortened V by 5 bases and J by 6 bases, and 8 bases separated the two germline ends. The germline V gene has CDR1 SGHTA and CDR2 FQGNSA. This CDR3 is 11 amino acids long.

The CDR3, as DNA: TGTGCCAGCAGCTTGTATCTAGCGGCGTACGAGCAGTACTTC. It yields the protein CASSLYLAAYEQYF. J is TRBJ2-7 and V is TRBV5-5, with 7 bases matching TRBD2. J was trimmed by 4 bases and V by 1 base; bases with no gene match: 5. Germline CDR1 reads SGHKS; CDR2 reads YYEKEE (reference sequence). The CDR3 totals 14 residues.

This rearrangement joins TRBV5-4 to TRBJ2-3; 11 nucleotides match TRBD1. The germline gives CDR1 SGHNT, CDR2 YYREEE (reference sequence). The CDR3 length is 19 residues. Germline trimming cut 4 bases from V and 4 bases from J; bases unmatched to any gene: 17. The CDR3 loop reads CASSISDRGLRVSADTQYF. CDR3 nucleotide sequence: TGTGCCAGCAGCATTTCGGACAGGGGGCTGAGGGTTTCCGCAGATACGCAGTATTTT.

The CDR3 is CASNDGGNSPLHF. CDR3 in DNA: TGCGCCAGCAACGATGGAGGGAATTCACCCCTCCACTTT. The chain couples TRBV5-1 to TRBJ1-6; D gene unclear. V lost 6 bases and J 7 bases, leaving 11 bases between the germline ends. This CDR3 has 13 amino acids. Germline CDR1 and CDR2: SGHRS and YFSETQ.

V usage is TRBV11-2 and J usage is TRBJ1-5; D ambiguous. This CDR3 comprises 14 residues. Germline CDR1 reads SGHAT; CDR2 reads FQNNGV. Deletions cut 0 bases from V and 8 bases from J, with 11 bases between. The CDR3 region is CASSLEAGPEPQHF. The CDR3 DNA follows: TGTGCCAGCAGCTTAGAGGCGGGTCCGGAGCCCCAGCATTTT.

V is TRBV4-3 and J is TRBJ2-6, with D perhaps matching TRBD1 (5 bases). Between the trimmed V and J ends, which lost 4 bases and 0 bases, there was a span of 7 bases. The CDR3 runs to 15 residues. The V gene's germline CDR1 is LGHNA and CDR2 YSLEER. In nucleotides, the CDR3 is TGCGCCAGCAGCCGAGACAGCTCTGGGGCCAACGTCCTGACTTTC. Protein sequence: CASSRDSSGANVLTF.

Concerning this clone itself: Mismatch with germline at one junction end may stem from a read error. The chain has TRBV18 and TRBJ2-1, with 10 bases fitting TRBD2. Germline CDR1 reads KGHSH; CDR2 reads LQKENI. This CDR3 is built from 15 residues. The CDR3 loop is CASAPLTSGNNEQFF. Written as DNA, the CDR3 is TGTGCCAGCGCACCTCTTACTAGCGGGAACAATGAGCAGTTCTTC.

This clone was recorded once. The CDR3 loop is CAISVRDSYNSPLHF. DNA of the CDR3: TGTGCCATCAGTGTCCGGGACAGCTATAATTCACCCCTCCACTTT. The rearrangement links TRBV10-3 to TRBJ1-6; 7 bases agree with TRBD1. V shed 4 bases, J shed 3 bases, and the junction held 3 bases outside the gene matches. From germline, CDR1 is ENHRY and CDR2 SYGVKD. The CDR3 has 15 residues.

The chain uses TRBV7-9 and TRBJ2-1; D is possibly TRBD1 or TRBD2 (5 bases each). The germline gives CDR1 SEHNR, CDR2 FQNEAQ (reference sequence). V shed 1 base and J shed 5 bases, with 15 bases lying between them. The CDR3 covers 16 residues. This chain's CDR3 is CASSLGGRTYHNEQFF. CDR3 DNA sequence: TGTGCCAGCAGCTTAGGGGGACGGACCTACCACAATGAGCAGTTCTTC.

The chain carries TRBV6-5 and TRBJ2-7; 11 nucleotides agree with TRBD1. This CDR3 comprises 15 residues. Germline values: CDR1 MNHEY, CDR2 SVGAGI. J lost 6 bases, V lost 2 bases, and 6 bases had no gene match. Here the CDR3 DNA reads TGTGCCAGCAGTTACACGGACAGGGGGCTGCTCGAGCAGTACTTC. Translating gives CASSYTDRGLLEQYF.

The rearrangement links TRBV19 to TRBJ1-2; D remains ambiguous. Germline V gives CDR1 LNHDA, CDR2 SQIVND (reference sequence). Between the trimmed V and J ends, which lost 4 bases and 5 bases, there was a span of 5 bases. This CDR3 contains 11 residues. This CDR3 reads CASSNQYGYTF. In nucleotides, the CDR3 is TGTGCCAGTAGTAACCAGTATGGCTACACCTTC.

The chain combines TRBV23-1 with TRBJ2-1; 9 bases are a match to TRBD2. TRBV23-1 is sorted into the ORF group, with uncertain function. The CDR3 is made up of 16 amino acids. Trimming at V came to 2 bases and at J to 9 bases, leaving 11 bases not matched to a gene. This chain's CDR3 is CASSQVAGGPMLEQFF. The CDR3 coding sequence is TGCGCCAGCAGTCAAGTTGCGGGAGGGCCCATGCTTGAGCAGTTCTTC.

The rearrangement uses TRBV6-1 and TRBJ1-5; no definite D call. Looked up from germline, CDR1 is MNHNS and CDR2 is SASEGT. V was cut by 2 bases and J by 10 bases, with 18 bases left in between. This CDR3 has 15 amino acids. The DNA of the CDR3 is TGTGCCAGCAGTGAAATCTTCCCCCCGGTCGAACCCCAGCATTTT. It is translated as CASSEIFPPVEPQHF.

This clone was counted once. J is TRBJ2-7 and V is TRBV7-9; 8 nucleotides match TRBD2. CDR3 length equals 14 residues. Germline V CDR1 and CDR2: SEHNR, FQNEAQ (reference sequence). J gave up 5 bases and V 2 bases, and 5 bases lay outside the gene matches. In nucleotides, the CDR3 is TGTGCCAGCAGCTTAAGCGGGAGAAGGGACGAGCAGTACTTC. It translates to CASSLSGRRDEQYF.